The 14 T cell receptor beta chains listed next were all sequenced from one sample in a study of cytomegalovirus exposure and HLA in healthy donors. The PCR was carried out with 60 Vbeta primers and 13 Jbeta primers. Produced via immunoSEQ multiplex PCR; TCRdb's table is partial and in-frame only. Of roughly 100,000 clones in the sample, about 80% were seen once. The specimen sequenced was PBMCs. The receptors were gathered from a man in his thirties or forties in good health and CMV-seronegative.

V is TRBV4-2 and J is TRBJ2-5, with TRBD1 identical over 7 bases. CDR3 length equals 14 residues. The V and J ends lost 3 bases and 1 base, in that order; junction bases with no gene match: 2. Germline CDR1 LGHNA, CDR2 YNFKEQ. CDR3 residues: CASSQRQGQETQYF. The CDR3 bases are TGTGCCAGCAGCCAGAGACAGGGCCAAGAGACCCAGTACTTC.

J is TRBJ1-1 and V is TRBV10-1; D might be TRBD1 (5 bases). The CDR3 spans 15 residues. The germline V gene encodes CDR1 WNHNN and CDR2 SYGVQD (reference sequence). Trimming cost V 2 bases and J 0 bases, with 10 bases left between them. The CDR3 region has the DNA TGCGCCAGCAGTGAGCTCCAGGGCCTGAACACTGAAGCTTTCTTT. It codes for CASSELQGLNTEAFF.

This clone was detected a few times. This chain connects TRBV7-9 to TRBJ2-7; no reliable D call. V was cut by 1 base and J by 4 bases, with 17 bases left in between. This CDR3 region has 16 residues. Germline CDR1 and CDR2: SEHNR and FQNEAQ (reference sequence). CDR3 sequence (DNA): TGTGCCAGCAGCTTAGAGGCGACTTCTTTCCAGTACGAGCAGTACTTC. Translating gives CASSLEATSFQYEQYF.

The V gene is TRBV7-8, the J gene TRBJ1-5, with 8 bases fitting TRBD1. Germline-derived CDR1 and CDR2 are SGHVS and FQNEAQ. The CDR3 runs 16 residues. Losses at the gene ends were 0 bases for V and 5 bases for J; bases not matched to a gene: 6. CDR3 in amino acids: CASSLAQGASYQPQHF. DNA of the CDR3: TGTGCCAGCAGCTTAGCCCAGGGGGCCTCTTATCAGCCCCAGCATTTT.

The V call is TRBV4-2, the J call TRBJ2-1; D gene ambiguous. Germline V gene lookup returns CDR1 LGHNA and CDR2 YNFKEQ. V was trimmed by 1 base and J by 7 bases, leaving 17 bases between them. The CDR3 has 16 residues. CDR3 protein: CASSQANLPLRNEQFF. Written as DNA, the CDR3 is TGTGCCAGCAGCCAAGCAAACCTCCCCCTCCGGAATGAGCAGTTCTTC.

V is TRBV30 and J is TRBJ2-5; TRBD2 is a possible D gene (5 bases). The better agreement between TRBJ2-7 and the DNA end casts doubt on the J call. CDR3 length: 13 residues. The germline V gene encodes CDR1 GTSNPN and CDR2 SVGIG (reference sequence). The CDR3 DNA reads TGTGCCTGGAGTATGGGCGGGCCCTACGAGCAGTACTTC. Protein sequence: CAWSMGGPYEQYF.

The chain combines TRBV27 with TRBJ2-1; 14 nucleotides agree with TRBD2. CDR3 length: 16 residues. Trimming removed 5 bases from V and 12 bases from J; junction bases left unmatched: 12. Germline V gene data show CDR1 as MNHEY and CDR2 as SMNVEV (reference sequence). The CDR3 protein is CASSPTRTSGRPPQFF. The DNA for the CDR3 is TGTGCCAGCAGTCCAACCAGGACTAGCGGGAGGCCCCCGCAGTTCTTC.

The chain carries TRBV28 and TRBJ2-5; D uncertain. V gave up 6 bases and J gave up 5 bases, with 10 bases separating them. The CDR3 loop spans 12 amino acids. Germline-derived CDR1 and CDR2 are MDHEN and SYDVKM. CDR3 residues: CASSALTETQYF. CDR3 sequence (DNA): TGTGCCAGCAGCGCCCTTACTGAGACCCAGTACTTC.

The chain couples TRBV2 to TRBJ2-2, with TRBD2 identical over 10 bases. V was clipped by 5 bases and J by 7 bases; unmatched bases: 7. Germline lookup yields CDR1 SNHLY and CDR2 FYNNEI. The CDR3 loop spans 15 amino acids. Here the CDR3 DNA reads TGTGCCAGCAGTCCAGGACTAGCGGTGCTCGGGGAGCTGTTTTTT. Its translation: CASSPGLAVLGELFF.

V usage is TRBV19 and J usage is TRBJ2-1; the match to TRBD2 covers 13 bases. Germline-derived CDR1 and CDR2 are LNHDA and SQIVND (reference sequence). The CDR3 is 15 amino acids. V trimming: 9 bases; J trimming: 3 bases; junction bases outside the gene matches: 5. As DNA, the CDR3 is TGTGCCAGCCACCGGACTAGCGGGGGCTACAATGAGCAGTTCTTC. As protein: CASHRTSGGYNEQFF.

The rearrangement uses TRBV29-1 and TRBJ2-5; 12 bases map to TRBD2. The CDR3 length is 13 residues. The germline V gene encodes CDR1 SQVTM and CDR2 ANQGSEA. V trimming: 5 bases; J trimming: 8 bases; junction bases outside the gene matches: 6. The CDR3 sequence: CSVWTSGVSTQYF. CDR3 sequence (DNA): TGCAGCGTTTGGACTAGCGGGGTTAGTACCCAGTACTTC.

In regard to this clone: This sample also contains other DNA sequences that code for the same CDR3. The chain has TRBV7-2 and TRBJ2-3; D is possibly TRBD2 (6 bases). CDR1 SGHTA and CDR2 FQGNSA come from the germline V gene. The CDR3 spans 15 residues. Trimming removed 0 bases at V and 0 bases at J, with 7 bases between. The CDR3, as DNA: TGTGCCAGCAGCTTAGCCAGCGGGAGCACAGATACGCAGTATTTT. Translation gives CASSLASGSTDTQYF.

The chain uses TRBV29-1 and TRBJ2-3; maybe TRBD2 (6 bases). V lost 4 bases to trimming and J lost 8 bases, with 13 bases between them. Germline values: CDR1 SQVTM, CDR2 ANQGSEA. There are 12 residues in the CDR3. CDR3 sequence reads: CSVGRDYSTQYF. The CDR3 coding sequence is TGCAGCGTTGGGCGGGATTATAGTACGCAGTATTTT.

Many counts were recorded for this clone. The V call is TRBV4-1, the J call TRBJ2-7, with 9 bases lining up with TRBD2. V dropped 3 bases and J dropped 4; count of bases not matched to a gene: 10. The CDR3 totals 16 residues. In germline, CDR1 is MGHRA, CDR2 YSYEKL. The CDR3 nucleotides are TGCGCCAGCAGCCAGTCCGCGGGACTAGCACTGTACGAGCAGTACTTC. Protein sequence: CASSQSAGLALYEQYF.